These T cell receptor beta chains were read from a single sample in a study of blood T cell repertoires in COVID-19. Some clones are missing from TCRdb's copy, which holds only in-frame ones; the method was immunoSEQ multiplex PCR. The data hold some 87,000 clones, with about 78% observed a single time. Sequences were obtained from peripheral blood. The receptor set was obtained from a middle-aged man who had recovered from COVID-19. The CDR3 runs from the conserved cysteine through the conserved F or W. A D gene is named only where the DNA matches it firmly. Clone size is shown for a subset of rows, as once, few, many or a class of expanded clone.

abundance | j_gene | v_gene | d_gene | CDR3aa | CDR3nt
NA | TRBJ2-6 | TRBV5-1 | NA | CASSLGGAGANVLTF | TGCGCCAGCAGCTTAGGGGGGGCTGGGGCCAACGTCCTGACTTTC
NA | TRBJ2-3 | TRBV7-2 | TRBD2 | CASSPRTSGATDTQYF | TGTGCCAGCAGCCCGAGGACTAGCGGGGCTACAGATACGCAGTATTTT
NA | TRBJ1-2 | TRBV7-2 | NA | CASSLGNGAYGYTF | TGTGCCAGCAGCTTAGGGAATGGGGCTTATGGCTACACCTTC
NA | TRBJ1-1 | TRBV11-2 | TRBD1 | CASSIGTGGFSEAFF | TGTGCCAGCAGCATTGGGACAGGGGGCTTCAGTGAAGCTTTCTTT
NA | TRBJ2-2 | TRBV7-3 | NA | CASSSGNTGELFF | TGTGCCAGCAGCTCAGGAAACACCGGGGAGCTGTTTTTT
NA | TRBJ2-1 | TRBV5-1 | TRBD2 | CASSLEAGGGYNEQFF | TGCGCCAGCAGCTTGGAAGCGGGAGGGGGCTACAATGAGCAGTTCTTC
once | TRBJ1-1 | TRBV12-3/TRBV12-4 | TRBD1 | CASSFTGESEAFF | TGTGCCAGCAGTTTCACAGGGGAGTCTGAAGCTTTCTTT
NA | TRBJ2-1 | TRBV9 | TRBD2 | CASSVLVSGKECNEQFF | TGTGCCAGCAGCGTATTAGTAAGCGGGAAGGAGTGCAATGAGCAGTTCTTC
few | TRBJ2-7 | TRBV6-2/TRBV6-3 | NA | CASSSTQGTYEQYF | TGTGCCAGCAGTTCGACCCAGGGAACCTACGAGCAGTACTTC
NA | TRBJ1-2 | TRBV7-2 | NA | CASSFQGGGVYGYTF | TGTGCCAGCAGCTTCCAGGGTGGGGGCGTATATGGCTACACCTTC
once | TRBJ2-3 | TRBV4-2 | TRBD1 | CASSQVDRASTDTQYF | TGTGCCAGCAGCCAAGTGGACAGGGCCAGCACAGATACGCAGTATTTT
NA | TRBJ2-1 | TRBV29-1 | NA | CSVKGASVGNEQFF | TGCAGCGTTAAGGGTGCTAGCGTAGGTAATGAGCAGTTCTTC
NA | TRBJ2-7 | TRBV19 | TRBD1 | CASSIALTGGYEQYF | TGTGCCAGTAGTATTGCTTTGACAGGGGGCTACGAGCAGTACTTC
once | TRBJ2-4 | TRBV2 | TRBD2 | CASRAGLAKNIQYF | TGTGCCAGCAGAGCGGGGCTAGCCAAAAACATTCAGTACTTC
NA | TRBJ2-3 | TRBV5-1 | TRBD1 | CASSSGQGNGDTQYF | TGCGCCAGCAGCTCCGGACAGGGGAATGGAGATACGCAGTATTTT
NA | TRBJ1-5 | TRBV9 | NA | CASSVAEVNGQPQHF | TGTGCCAGCAGCGTAGCCGAGGTTAATGGTCAGCCCCAGCATTTT
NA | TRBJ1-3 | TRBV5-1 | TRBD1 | CASSSGTGNGNTIYF | TGCGCCAGCAGCTCCGGGACAGGGAACGGAAACACCATATATTTT
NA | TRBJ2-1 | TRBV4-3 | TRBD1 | CASSFQSSGTGSGQFF | TGCGCCAGCAGCTTTCAATCCTCCGGGACAGGGAGCGGACAGTTCTTC
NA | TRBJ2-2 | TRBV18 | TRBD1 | CASSLFRQGAKSDTGELFF | TGTGCCAGCTCACTATTTCGACAGGGGGCTAAGTCGGACACCGGGGAGCTGTTTTTT
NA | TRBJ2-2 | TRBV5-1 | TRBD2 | CASGPGTSGVGELFF | TGCGCCAGCGGGCCCGGGACTAGCGGGGTCGGGGAGCTGTTTTTT
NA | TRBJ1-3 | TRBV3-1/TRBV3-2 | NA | CASSQAVGGSGGNTIYF | TGTGCCAGCAGCCAAGCTGTTGGAGGGTCCGGTGGAAACACCATATATTTT
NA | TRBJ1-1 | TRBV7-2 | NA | CASSLAQNTEAFF | TGTGCCAGCAGCTTAGCACAGAACACTGAAGCTTTCTTT
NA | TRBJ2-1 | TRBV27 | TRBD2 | CASRKLADSYNEQFF | TGTGCCAGCAGGAAGCTAGCGGACTCCTACAATGAGCAGTTCTTC
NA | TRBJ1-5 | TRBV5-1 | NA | CASSSGSQGGGQPQHF | TGCGCCAGCAGCTCAGGTTCACAGGGAGGGGGTCAGCCCCAGCATTTT
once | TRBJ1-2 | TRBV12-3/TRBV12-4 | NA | CASSVPRGGYTF | TGTGCCAGCAGTGTACCTCGAGGAGGCTACACCTTC
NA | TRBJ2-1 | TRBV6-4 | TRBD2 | CASSQTSGRDNEQFF | TGTGCCAGCAGCCAGACTAGCGGGAGAGACAATGAGCAGTTCTTC
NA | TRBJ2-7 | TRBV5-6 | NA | CASSLALTGNEQYF | TGTGCCAGCAGCTTGGCCTTGACGGGAAACGAGCAGTACTTC
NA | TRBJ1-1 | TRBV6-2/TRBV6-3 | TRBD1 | CASSALDRGGTEAFF | TGTGCCAGCAGTGCCCTCGACAGGGGGGGGACTGAAGCTTTCTTT
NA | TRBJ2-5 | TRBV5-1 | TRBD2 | CASSFSGGAGETQYF | TGCGCCAGCAGCTTCAGCGGGGGGGCCGGGGAGACCCAGTACTTC
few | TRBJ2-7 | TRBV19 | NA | CASTTKGFGVEQYF | TGTGCCAGTACCACGAAGGGGTTCGGAGTTGAGCAGTACTTC
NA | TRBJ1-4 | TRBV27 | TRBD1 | CASSPTGAGEKLFF | TGTGCCAGCAGTCCTACAGGGGCAGGGGAAAAACTGTTTTTT
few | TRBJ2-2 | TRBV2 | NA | CASSPQTANTGELFF | TGTGCCAGCAGCCCCCAGACAGCGAACACCGGGGAGCTGTTTTTT
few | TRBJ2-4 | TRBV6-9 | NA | CASGSERRGRAKNIQYF | TGTGCCAGCGGTAGCGAGAGGAGAGGGAGAGCCAAAAACATTCAGTACTTC
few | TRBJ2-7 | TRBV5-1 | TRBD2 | CASSLAGLAGGSYEQYF | TGCGCCAGCAGCTTGGCTGGGCTAGCGGGAGGGTCCTACGAGCAGTACTTC
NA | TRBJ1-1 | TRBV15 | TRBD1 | CATSRDKGGQGMNTEAFF | TGTGCCACCAGCAGAGATAAGGGAGGACAGGGAATGAACACTGAAGCTTTCTTT
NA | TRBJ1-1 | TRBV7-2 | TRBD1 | CASSAGQGNTEAFF | TGTGCCAGCAGCGCAGGACAGGGGAACACTGAAGCTTTCTTT